The rows below give T cell receptor beta chains drawn from one sample of a study of patients and donors after allogeneic stem cell transplantation. From the RT-PCR reads, TCRdb called clonotypes with MiXCR, one entry per CDR3 protein. There are about 110,000 distinct CDR3 sequences in the sample; 35% occur only once, and 27% lies in the top ten. The sequencing input was blood, either unsorted or a sorted T cell fraction (not recorded which). All receptors come from a human donor who was either an allogeneic HSCT recipient or a stem cell or donor lymphocyte infusion donor (not recorded which). It is not recorded whose cells these are; they may come from a transplant donor. Both conserved end residues are part of each CDR3. The D gene is left open where the match is weak. Size is omitted from some rows. Given values are once, few, many or a class for expanded clones.

clone size: few
V gene: TRBV12-3/TRBV12-4
D gene: .
J gene: TRBJ1-1
CDR3 protein: CASSLRRSEAFF
CDR3 DNA: TGTGCCAGCAGTTTACGGAGAAGTGAAGCTTTCTTT

clone size: .
V gene: TRBV19
D gene: .
J gene: TRBJ2-1
CDR3 protein: CASSIDRGEQFF
CDR3 DNA: TGTGCCAGTAGTATAGATCGGGGTGAGCAGTTCTTC

clone size: .
V gene: TRBV25-1
D gene: .
J gene: TRBJ2-3
CDR3 protein: CASSEGGRYTDTQYF
CDR3 DNA: TGTGCCAGCAGTGAAGGGGGAAGATACACAGATACGCAGTATTTT

clone size: many
V gene: TRBV6-5
D gene: .
J gene: TRBJ1-1
CDR3 protein: CASRSTGTRPEAFF
CDR3 DNA: TGTGCCAGCAGATCGACCGGGACAAGACCTGAAGCTTTCTTT

clone size: .
V gene: TRBV7-9
D gene: .
J gene: TRBJ1-3
CDR3 protein: CASSSERGENTIYF
CDR3 DNA: TGTGCCAGCAGCTCAGAACGGGGTGAAAACACCATATATTTT

clone size: .
V gene: TRBV13
D gene: .
J gene: TRBJ2-4
CDR3 protein: CASSSRGPGKNIQYF
CDR3 DNA: TGTGCCAGCAGCAGCCGGGGCCCTGGGAAAAACATTCAGTACTTC

clone size: many
V gene: TRBV6-5
D gene: .
J gene: TRBJ1-1
CDR3 protein: CASRGNTEAFF
CDR3 DNA: TGTGCCAGCCGAGGGAACACTGAAGCTTTCTTT

clone size: few
V gene: TRBV20-1
D gene: TRBD2
J gene: TRBJ2-7
CDR3 protein: CSARDGRLAGLSYEQYF
CDR3 DNA: TGCAGTGCTAGAGATGGTAGGCTAGCGGGCCTTTCCTACGAGCAGTACTTC

clone size: .
V gene: TRBV7-2
D gene: .
J gene: TRBJ1-1
CDR3 protein: CASSLAGPNTEAFF
CDR3 DNA: TGTGCCAGCAGCTTGGCAGGCCCGAACACTGAAGCTTTCTTT

clone size: few
V gene: TRBV11-2
D gene: TRBD1
J gene: TRBJ1-2
CDR3 protein: CASRRTGDYTF
CDR3 DNA: TGTGCCAGCAGGCGGACAGGGGACTACACCTTC

clone size: many
V gene: TRBV6-5
D gene: .
J gene: TRBJ2-5
CDR3 protein: CASSYDGTPQETQYF
CDR3 DNA: TGTGCCAGCAGTTACGACGGGACACCCCAAGAGACCCAGTACTTC

clone size: .
V gene: TRBV7-9
D gene: .
J gene: TRBJ2-7
CDR3 protein: CASSLRATLPYEQYF
CDR3 DNA: TGTGCCAGCAGCTTAAGAGCTACCCTCCCCTACGAGCAGTACTTC

clone size: .
V gene: TRBV7-2
D gene: .
J gene: TRBJ1-6
CDR3 protein: CASSLARGTSNNSPLHF
CDR3 DNA: TGTGCCAGCAGCTTAGCGCGGGGGACGTCTAACAATTCACCCCTCCACTTT

clone size: .
V gene: TRBV6-6
D gene: .
J gene: TRBJ1-2
CDR3 protein: CASSFEVSYGYTF
CDR3 DNA: TGTGCCAGCAGTTTCGAGGTCTCCTATGGCTACACCTTC

clone size: .
V gene: TRBV20-1
D gene: .
J gene: TRBJ1-1
CDR3 protein: CSARAGPEAFF
CDR3 DNA: TGCAGTGCTAGAGCGGGACCTGAAGCTTTCTTT

clone size: .
V gene: TRBV29-1
D gene: .
J gene: TRBJ2-7
CDR3 protein: CSVEERVAAYYEQYF
CDR3 DNA: TGCAGCGTTGAAGAGAGAGTGGCAGCTTACTACGAGCAGTACTTC

clone size: .
V gene: TRBV11-2
D gene: .
J gene: TRBJ1-1
CDR3 protein: CASSLGLGRSTEAFF
CDR3 DNA: TGTGCCAGCAGCTTAGGGTTGGGTAGATCCACTGAAGCTTTCTTT

clone size: .
V gene: TRBV2
D gene: TRBD1
J gene: TRBJ2-5
CDR3 protein: CASSHMTGGAETQYF
CDR3 DNA: TGTGCCAGCAGTCATATGACAGGGGGCGCGGAGACCCAGTACTTC

clone size: .
V gene: TRBV20-1
D gene: .
J gene: TRBJ2-4
CDR3 protein: CSAGPRPKNIQYF
CDR3 DNA: TGCAGTGCCGGACCCAGACCCAAAAACATTCAGTACTTC

clone size: few
V gene: TRBV7-2
D gene: .
J gene: TRBJ2-3
CDR3 protein: CASSLAHGRLQDTQYF
CDR3 DNA: TGTGCCAGCAGCTTAGCGCATGGCAGGCTGCAGGATACGCAGTATTTT

clone size: .
V gene: TRBV7-9
D gene: TRBD2
J gene: TRBJ2-7
CDR3 protein: CASSGILGLAGPTGEQYF
CDR3 DNA: TGTGCCAGCAGCGGGATACTGGGACTAGCGGGACCGACTGGCGAGCAGTACTTC

clone size: .
V gene: TRBV24-1
D gene: TRBD2
J gene: TRBJ2-7
CDR3 protein: CATSATSGSTYEQYF
CDR3 DNA: TGTGCCACCAGTGCAACGAGCGGGAGCACTTACGAGCAGTACTTC

clone size: .
V gene: TRBV29-1
D gene: .
J gene: TRBJ1-1
CDR3 protein: CSVGNHRDTEAFF
CDR3 DNA: TGCAGCGTTGGTAACCATCGGGACACTGAAGCTTTCTTT

clone size: few
V gene: TRBV20-1
D gene: .
J gene: TRBJ1-5
CDR3 protein: CSASKQDGTQHF
CDR3 DNA: TGCAGTGCTAGCAAACAGGACGGAACCCAGCATTTT